Described below is a single TCR beta chain sequence and its context. This CDR3 spans 13 amino acids. The trim removed 6 bases at V and 7 bases at J, leaving 8 bases unmatched. CDR1 SQVTM and CDR2 ANQGSEA come from the germline V gene. The sample originates from a study of preoperative IRX-2 immunotherapy in early breast cancer. TCRdb's copy holds only in-frame clones and misses some; the assay was immunoSEQ multiplex PCR. This table holds 90,000 to 100,000 clones, 86% found once. Documented treatment: preoperative locoregional IRX-2 cytokine immunotherapy. Patients received preoperative, locoregional IRX-2 cytokine immunotherapy in a phase Ib study.

The TCR comes from a human donor with breast cancer. Source: tumor tissue, taken after IRX-2 immunotherapy. J is TRBJ1-2 and V is TRBV29-1, with 10 nucleotides matching TRBD1. The CDR3 DNA is TGCAGCGTAGACAGGGGGCCAGTTTTTGGCTACACCTTC. Translation: CSVDRGPVFGYTF.